Shown below are 26 T cell receptor beta chains from a single sample sequenced in a study of TIL therapy for anti-PD-1-resistant metastatic lung cancer. Time point here: pre-treatment sample, taken before nivolumab and TIL therapy. This was the immunoSEQ v3 assay. Profiling relied on immunoSEQ multiplex PCR, and the TCRdb table lists in-frame clones only, not all of them. The sample comprises about 16,000 clones, less than 80% of which are singletons, and about 35% rests with the top ten. Sequenced material: blood, taken at baseline. The receptor set was obtained from a person aged 25-79 years with non-small cell lung cancer.

This chain uses TRBV7-6 with TRBJ2-3; the match to TRBD2 covers 12 bases. The CDR3 covers 17 residues. Trimming took 5 bases from V and 6 from J; bases not matched to a gene: 12. Germline V CDR1 and CDR2: SGHVS, FNYEAQ. The CDR3 DNA follows: TGTGCCAGCAGCCCCGTTATGACTAGCGGGGGAAGGGATACGCAGTATTTT. This codes for CASSPVMTSGGRDTQYF. The full variable domain, its missing parts supplied by reference TRBV7-6 and TRBJ2-3, is GAGVSQSPRYKVTKRGQDVALRCDPISGHVSLYWYRQALGQGPEFLTYFNYEAQQDKSGLPNDRFSAERPEGSISTLTIQRTEQRDSAMYRCASSPVMTSGGRDTQYFGPGTRLTVL.

The chain combines TRBV2 with TRBJ2-3; the D gene is possibly TRBD2 (6 bases). The germline V gene encodes CDR1 SNHLY and CDR2 FYNNEI. V lost 8 bases and J lost 4, with 10 bases in between. This CDR3 is 12 amino acids long. This chain's CDR3 is CASFGGPDTQYF. DNA for the CDR3: TGTGCCAGCTTCGGGGGACCAGATACGCAGTATTTT.

This clone was counted between two and nine times. The chain carries TRBV19 and TRBJ1-1, with D uncertain. V was pared by 5 bases and J by 3 bases, with 16 bases between. CDR1 LNHDA and CDR2 SQIVND come from the germline V gene (reference sequence). The CDR3 totals 15 residues. The CDR3 DNA follows: TGTGCCAGTAGTCCCCGGACGGACGGTTACACTGAAGCTTTCTTT. Protein: CASSPRTDGYTEAFF.

This clone appeared once. The chain is built from TRBV4-3 and TRBJ1-4; D may be TRBD1 (5 bases). V was pared by 6 bases and J by 0 bases, with 11 bases between. Germline CDR1 is LGHNA and CDR2 is YSLEER. CDR3 length equals 15 residues. The CDR3 here is CASSWRGATNEKLFF. DNA for the CDR3: TGCGCCAGCAGTTGGAGGGGCGCAACTAATGAAAAACTGTTTTTT.

This clone appeared a single time. The V call is TRBV6-5, the J call TRBJ2-5; TRBD1 might be the D (5 bases). Per germline, CDR1 MNHEY and CDR2 SVGAGI. CDR3 length: 13 residues. Trimming removed 6 bases at V and 5 bases at J, with 13 bases between. CDR3: CASRIPGFETQYF. DNA of the CDR3: TGTGCCAGCAGAATCCCAGGGTTTGAGACCCAGTACTTC.

The chain links TRBV9 to TRBJ2-1, with TRBD1 matching 9 bases. V trimming: 0 bases; J trimming: 3 bases; junction bases outside the gene matches: 4. There are 16 residues in the CDR3. Germline CDR1 is SGDLS and CDR2 is YYNGEE. The CDR3 here is CASSVAAGQGYNEQFF. CDR3 nucleotides: TGTGCCAGCAGCGTAGCAGCGGGACAGGGCTACAATGAGCAGTTCTTC.

The chain joins TRBV5-6 to TRBJ1-1; perhaps TRBD1 as D (5 bases). Germline lookup yields CDR1 SGHDT and CDR2 YYEEEE. Between the trimmed V and J ends, which lost 2 bases and 4 bases, there was a span of 9 bases. The CDR3 totals 13 residues. The CDR3 is CASSFIGGTEAFF. The CDR3 DNA follows: TGTGCCAGCAGCTTCATCGGGGGCACTGAAGCTTTCTTT.

The chain combines TRBV6-5 with TRBJ1-5; 7 bases line up with TRBD1. CDR1 and CDR2 (germline): MNHEY, SVGAGI. J gave up 3 bases and V 9 bases, and 5 bases lay outside the gene matches. The CDR3 has 13 residues. This CDR3 is CASSTGHNQPQHF. The CDR3 coding sequence is TGTGCCAGTTCGACAGGGCACAATCAGCCCCAGCATTTT.

V usage is TRBV11-2 and J usage is TRBJ1-2; D may be TRBD1 (5 bases). Trimming removed 4 bases from V and 7 bases from J, with 19 bases in between. The CDR3 runs 15 residues. Germline CDR1 and CDR2: SGHAT and FQNNGV. CDR3 loop: CASSSMWRGRSGYTF. CDR3 bases: TGTGCCAGCAGCTCTATGTGGAGGGGTAGGTCTGGCTACACCTTC.

J is TRBJ2-7 and V is TRBV6-1, with 9 bases lining up with TRBD1. Germline CDR1 is MNHNS and CDR2 is SASEGT. Germline trimming cut 4 bases from V and 5 bases from J; bases unmatched to any gene: 3. The CDR3 spans 13 residues. For the CDR3, the DNA is TGTGCCAGCAGTGGCGGGACAGGGAACGAGCAGTACTTC. Encoded protein: CASSGGTGNEQYF.

J is TRBJ2-1 and V is TRBV9, with TRBD2 matching over 9 bases. The CDR3 is 15 amino acids. Germline loops: CDR1 SGDLS, CDR2 YYNGEE. Trimming at V came to 3 bases and at J to 8 bases, leaving 9 bases not matched to a gene. In DNA form, the CDR3 reads TGTGCCAGCAGCGCTAGCGGGGAGAGATACGATGAGCAGTTCTTC. It is translated as CASSASGERYDEQFF.

The count of this clone is one. The rearrangement links TRBV7-9 to TRBJ2-7; a possible D gene is TRBD2 (7 bases). CDR1 is SEHNR and CDR2 is FQNEAQ in the germline V gene (reference sequence). The V gene lost 5 bases and the J gene lost 0 bases, with 14 bases spanning the gap. The CDR3 consists of 15 residues. The CDR3 bases are TGTGCCAGCAGCCAAGCGGGACATAACTCCTACGAGCAGTACTTC. Encoded protein: CASSQAGHNSYEQYF. Drawing the rest from reference TRBV7-9 and TRBJ2-7, the complete variable domain is DTGVSQNPRHKITKRGQNVTFRCDPISEHNRLYWYRQTLGQGPEFLTYFQNEAQLEKSRLLSDRFSAERPKGSFSTLEIQRTEQGDSAMYLCASSQAGHNSYEQYFGPGTRLTVT.

This clone appeared a single time. The V call is TRBV6-5, the J call TRBJ1-5; D is undetermined. V lost 6 bases and J lost 4, with 10 bases in between. Germline V gene lookup returns CDR1 MNHEY and CDR2 SVGAGI. This CDR3 contains 13 residues. The CDR3 nucleotides are TGTGCCAGCAGGGATCACATAAATCAGCCCCAGCATTTT. It is translated as CASRDHINQPQHF.

A single count supports this clone. This chain uses TRBV5-4 with TRBJ1-2; 11 bases align to TRBD1. Germline CDR1 and CDR2: SGHNT and YYREEE (reference sequence). With 0 bases clipped from V and 3 bases from J, the junction kept 1 base outside the gene matches. This CDR3 is built from 15 residues. This chain's CDR3 is CASSLGTGGDYGYTF. In DNA, the CDR3 is TGTGCCAGCAGCTTGGGGACAGGGGGCGACTATGGCTACACCTTC.

This clone has a single count. V gene TRBV19 combines with J gene TRBJ2-5; maybe TRBD2 (5 bases). The germline V gene has CDR1 LNHDA and CDR2 SQIVND (reference sequence). This CDR3 has 14 residues. V was clipped by 1 base and J by 3 bases, with 9 bases between them. In nucleotides, the CDR3 is TGTGCCAGTAGTATAGGAGGGATGGAAGAGACCCAGTACTTC. This encodes CASSIGGMEETQYF.

This sequence joins TRBV9 and TRBJ2-7; 9 positions agree with TRBD2. CDR1 and CDR2 from the germline V gene are SGDLS and YYNGEE. The V gene end was trimmed by 3 bases and the J gene end by 0 bases; junction bases not matched to a gene: 4. The CDR3 is made up of 15 amino acids. Here the CDR3 reads CASSGLAGASYEQYF. The CDR3 nucleotides are TGTGCCAGCAGCGGCTTAGCGGGGGCCTCCTACGAGCAGTACTTC.

This clone has ten or more counts. The chain recombines TRBV7-6 with TRBJ1-1; 9 bases are shared with TRBD1. V shed 10 bases, J shed 5 bases, and the junction held 8 bases outside the gene matches. CDR1 and CDR2 from the germline V gene are SGHVS and FNYEAQ. This CDR3 region has 13 residues. CDR3 sequence reads: CAILDRGSTEAFF. The DNA of the CDR3 is TGTGCCATTCTGGACAGGGGCAGTACTGAAGCTTTCTTT. Full variable domain (remainder filled in from reference TRBV7-6 and TRBJ1-1): GAGVSQSPRYKVTKRGQDVALRCDPISGHVSLYWYRQALGQGPEFLTYFNYEAQQDKSGLPNDRFSAERPEGSISTLTIQRTEQRDSAMYRCAILDRGSTEAFFGQGTRLTVV.

This clone was detected a few times. V usage is TRBV14 and J usage is TRBJ2-1, with 11 nucleotides matching TRBD2. Germline-derived CDR1 and CDR2 are SGHDN and FVKESK. Unmatched junction bases numbered 9, after V lost 1 base and J lost 13 bases. This CDR3 has 15 amino acids. As DNA, the CDR3 is TGTGCCAGCAGCCAAGTCGCCACTAGCGGGGGCGTACAGTTCTTC. Translated, it gives CASSQVATSGGVQFF.

This clone was counted between two and nine times. The CDR3 is CASSFLTNTGELFF. The CDR3 nucleotides are TGTGCCAGCAGCTTCTTAACGAACACCGGGGAGCTGTTTTTT. The gene calls are TRBV7-9 and TRBJ2-2; D is unclear. This CDR3 has 14 amino acids. Germline CDR1 reads SEHNR; CDR2 reads FQNEAQ (reference sequence). Trimming removed 3 bases at V and 0 bases at J, with 5 bases between.

This clone turned up a few times. The chain links TRBV11-2 to TRBJ1-2, with 11 bases that match TRBD1. This CDR3 region has 14 residues. Trimming took 3 bases from V and 6 from J; bases not matched to a gene: 3. Germline CDR1 and CDR2: SGHAT and FQNNGV. CDR3 DNA: TGTGCCAGCAGCTTGTCGGACAGGGGGCATGGCTACACCTTC. Translating gives CASSLSDRGHGYTF.

This chain uses TRBV12-5 with TRBJ1-2, with D perhaps matching TRBD1 (5 bases). There are 16 residues in the CDR3. Trimming pared 4 bases from V and 0 bases from J, leaving 15 bases between. Per the germline V gene, CDR1 is LGHNT and CDR2 is FRNRAP. This CDR3 reads CASGSPQSGPNYGYTF. For the CDR3, the DNA is TGTGCTAGTGGTTCACCCCAGTCAGGGCCTAACTATGGCTACACCTTC.

The chain joins TRBV7-8 to TRBJ2-5; D tentatively reads TRBD1 or TRBD2 (6 bases each). The CDR3 length is 16 residues. The germline V gene encodes CDR1 SGHVS and CDR2 FQNEAQ. The V end was cut by 4 bases, the J end by 5 bases, with 20 bases between. CDR3 loop: CASSSIGQIGGETQYF. CDR3 nucleotides: TGTGCCAGCAGCTCGATAGGACAGATCGGAGGGGAGACCCAGTACTTC.

The CDR3 sequence: CASSESKATEAFF. As DNA, the CDR3 is TGCGCCAGCAGTGAGTCCAAGGCCACTGAAGCTTTCTTT. This sequence joins TRBV10-2 and TRBJ1-1; D gene uncertain. V lost 0 bases to trimming and J lost 4 bases, with 6 bases between them. Per germline, CDR1 WSHSY and CDR2 SAAADI. The CDR3 runs 13 residues.

CDR3 sequence reads: CASSPTGGGSYEQYV. As DNA, the CDR3 is TGTGCCAGTAGCCCCACAGGGGGAGGGTCCTACGAGCAGTACGTC. This chain connects TRBV19 to TRBJ2-7, with D perhaps TRBD1 (8 bases). The CDR3 loop spans 15 amino acids. CDR1 LNHDA and CDR2 SQIVND come from the germline V gene (reference sequence). V was pared by 6 bases and J by 1 base, with 16 bases between.

The chain couples TRBV12-5 to TRBJ1-2; no definite D call. This CDR3 comprises 16 residues. Germline CDR1 and CDR2: LGHNT and FRNRAP. Trimming stripped 5 bases from V and 4 bases from J, with 20 bases between. The CDR3 coding sequence is TGTGCTAGTGGTCCAAACCTGAACTCACACCGCTATGGCTACACCTTC. Translation gives CASGPNLNSHRYGYTF.

This chain uses TRBV7-6 with TRBJ2-5; tentatively, D is TRBD1 or TRBD2 (5 bases each). CDR3 length equals 14 residues. With 1 base removed from V and 3 bases from J, the gap between germline ends came to 9 bases. Germline CDR1 and CDR2: SGHVS and FNYEAQ. CDR3 in DNA: TGTGCCAGCAGCTTAGATGAGGGGAAAGAGACCCAGTACTTC. This translates into CASSLDEGKETQYF.